Presented here are 9 T cell receptor beta chains from one specimen sequenced in a study of T cells in Graves' hyperthyroidism and ophthalmopathy. The CDR3 regions of TCR beta were amplified from RNA transcripts. Initially, a first-round RT-PCR of the TCR CDR3 employed the HTBI primer set. Each CDR3 protein gets one entry after TCRdb re-called the multiplex PCR reads with MiXCR. The sample lists roughly 600,000 distinct CDR3 sequences, about 14% seen once, with around 13% in the top ten. The sequenced sample consisted of blood. Receptor source: a woman between 50 and 59 years old with Graves' ophthalmopathy.

This clonotype came up many times. The rearrangement uses TRBV6-2 or TRBV6-3 and TRBJ2-3; tentatively, D is TRBD1 (6 bases). CDR1 and CDR2 from the germline V gene are MNHEY and SVGEGT. The CDR3 loop spans 15 amino acids. V shed 6 bases and J shed 0 bases, with 13 bases lying between them. As DNA, the CDR3 is TGTGCCAGCAGGGTGAGGACAGAGAGCACAGATACGCAGTATTTT. Translation: CASRVRTESTDTQYF.

This clonotype has only a few counts. The CDR3: CASSVHPNEQFF. In nucleotides, the CDR3 is TGTGCCAGCAGCGTCCACCCCAATGAGCAGTTCTTC. The V and J genes are TRBV7-3 and TRBJ2-1; D uncertain. This CDR3 comprises 12 residues. The germline V gene has CDR1 SGHTA and CDR2 FQGTGA. The V and J ends lost 5 bases and 6 bases respectively, with 8 bases between them.

This clonotype was seen a handful of times. The V call is TRBV19, the J call TRBJ2-2, with 11 bases aligning to TRBD2. This CDR3 contains 16 residues. V lost 3 bases, J lost 5 bases, and 5 bases stayed unmatched. The germline gives CDR1 LNHDA, CDR2 SQIVND (reference sequence). The CDR3 region is CASSMGLAGGTGELFF. Written as DNA, the CDR3 is TGTGCCAGTAGTATGGGGCTAGCGGGAGGAACCGGGGAGCTGTTTTTT.

This clonotype turned up a few times. This sequence joins TRBV4-3 and TRBJ1-1, with D uncertain. V lost 4 bases, J lost 1 base, and 13 bases lay in between. Germline CDR1 and CDR2: LGHNA and YSLEER. This CDR3 is built from 15 residues. The CDR3 DNA is TGCGCCAGCAGCCCTTCCCGCGTCCGGAACACTGAAGCTTTCTTT. Translating it yields CASSPSRVRNTEAFF.

This clonotype was counted ten times or more. The chain carries TRBV14 and TRBJ2-5; D tentatively fits TRBD1 or TRBD2 (10 bases each). V lost 6 bases, J lost 5 bases, and 28 bases lay in between. Germline V gene data show CDR1 as SGHDN and CDR2 as FVKESK. The CDR3 spans 18 residues. The DNA of the CDR3 is TGTGCCAGCAGTTTCAGACAGGGGGCTCTAGCGGGAGCGGAGACCCAGTACTTC. It specifies CASSFRQGALAGAETQYF.

This clonotype was picked up a small number of times. The J gene is TRBJ2-3, the V gene TRBV6-1; no firm D call. This CDR3 contains 15 residues. The germline gives CDR1 MNHNS, CDR2 SASEGT. V was trimmed by 7 bases and J by 0 bases, leaving 14 bases between them. The CDR3 DNA sequence: TGTGCCAGCAAGCAGGATCCAGTTAGCACAGATACGCAGTATTTT. This encodes CASKQDPVSTDTQYF.

This clonotype occurred many times. V gene TRBV19 combines with J gene TRBJ1-2, with TRBD1 identical over 9 bases. Germline CDR1 reads LNHDA; CDR2 reads SQIVND (reference sequence). The junction had 5 bases not matched to a gene; V was cut back by 4 bases and J by 5 bases. The CDR3 consists of 14 residues. The CDR3 DNA reads as TGTGCCAGTAGTAGGACAGGGGAGTATTATGGCTACACCTTC. Its protein is CASSRTGEYYGYTF.

The table lists this clonotype with many counts. This chain uses TRBV9 with TRBJ2-1; TRBD2 agrees at 9 bases. Germline V lookup: CDR1 SGDLS, CDR2 YYNGEE. J lost 6 bases, V lost 3 bases, and 7 bases had no gene match. This CDR3 has 15 amino acids. The CDR3 spells CASSGRLAETNEQFF. CDR3 nucleotides: TGTGCCAGCAGCGGAAGACTAGCGGAGACCAATGAGCAGTTCTTC.

This clonotype was detected ten times or more. V usage is TRBV12-3 or TRBV12-4 and J usage is TRBJ2-7; the D gene is possibly TRBD1 (5 bases). The CDR3 loop spans 13 amino acids. Deletions cut 6 bases from V and 5 bases from J, with 14 bases between. CDR3 in DNA: TGTGCCAGCAGCTCAGGGTTCCGGAACGAGCAGTACTTC. Amino acids: CASSSGFRNEQYF.